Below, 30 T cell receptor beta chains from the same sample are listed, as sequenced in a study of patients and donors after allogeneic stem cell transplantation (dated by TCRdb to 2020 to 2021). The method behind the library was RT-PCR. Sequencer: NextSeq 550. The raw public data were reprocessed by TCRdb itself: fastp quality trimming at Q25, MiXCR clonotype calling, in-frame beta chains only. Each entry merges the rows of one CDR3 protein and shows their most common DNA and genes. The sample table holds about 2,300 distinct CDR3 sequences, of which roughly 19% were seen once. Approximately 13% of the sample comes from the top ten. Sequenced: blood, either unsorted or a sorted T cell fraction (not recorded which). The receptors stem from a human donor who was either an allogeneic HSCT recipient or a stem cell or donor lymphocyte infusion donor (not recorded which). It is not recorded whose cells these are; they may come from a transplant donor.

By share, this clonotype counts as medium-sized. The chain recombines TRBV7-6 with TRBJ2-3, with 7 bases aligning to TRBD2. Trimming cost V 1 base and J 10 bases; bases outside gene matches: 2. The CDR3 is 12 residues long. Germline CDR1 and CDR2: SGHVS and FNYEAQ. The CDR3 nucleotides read TGTGCCAGCAGCTTAGGAGGGAGGGCGCAGTATTTT. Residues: CASSLGGRAQYF. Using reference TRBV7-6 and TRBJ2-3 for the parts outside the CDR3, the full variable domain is GAGVSQSPRYKVTKRGQDVALRCDPISGHVSLYWYRQALGQGPEFLTYFNYEAQQDKSGLPNDRFSAERPEGSISTLTIQRTEQRDSAMYRCASSLGGRAQYFGPGTRLTVL.

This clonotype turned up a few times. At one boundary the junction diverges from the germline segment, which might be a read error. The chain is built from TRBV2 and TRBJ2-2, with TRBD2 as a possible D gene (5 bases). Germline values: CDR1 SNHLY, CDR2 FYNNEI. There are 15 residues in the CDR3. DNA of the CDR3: TGTGCCAGCAGTGTCATTCCACTCAACACCGGGGAGCTGGTTTTT. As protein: CASSVIPLNTGELVF.

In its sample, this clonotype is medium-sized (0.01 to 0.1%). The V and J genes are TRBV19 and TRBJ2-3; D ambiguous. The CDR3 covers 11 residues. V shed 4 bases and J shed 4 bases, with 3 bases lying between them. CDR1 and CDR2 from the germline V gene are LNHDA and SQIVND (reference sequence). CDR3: CASSNADTQYF. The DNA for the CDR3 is TGTGCCAGTAGTAACGCAGATACGCAGTATTTT.

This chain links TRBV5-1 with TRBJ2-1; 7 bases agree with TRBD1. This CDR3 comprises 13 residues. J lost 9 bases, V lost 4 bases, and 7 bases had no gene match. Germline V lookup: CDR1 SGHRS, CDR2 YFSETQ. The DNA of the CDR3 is TGCGCCAGCAGCAGACTCTCAGGGGGTGAGCAGTTCTTC. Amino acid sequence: CASSRLSGGEQFF.

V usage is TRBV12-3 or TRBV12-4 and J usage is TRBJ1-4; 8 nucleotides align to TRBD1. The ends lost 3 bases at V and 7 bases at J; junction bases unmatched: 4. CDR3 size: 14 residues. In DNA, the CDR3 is TGTGCCAGCAGTTTGAGGACAGGGACTGAAAAACTGTTTTTT. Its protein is CASSLRTGTEKLFF.

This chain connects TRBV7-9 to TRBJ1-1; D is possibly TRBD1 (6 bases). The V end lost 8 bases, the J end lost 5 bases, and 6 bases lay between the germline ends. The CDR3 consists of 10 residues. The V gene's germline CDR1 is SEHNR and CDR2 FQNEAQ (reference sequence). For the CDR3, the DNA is TGTGCCAGCCAGGGGACTGAAGCTTTCTTT. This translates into CASQGTEAFF. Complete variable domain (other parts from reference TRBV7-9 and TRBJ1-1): DTGVSQNPRHKITKRGQNVTFRCDPISEHNRLYWYRQTLGQGPEFLTYFQNEAQLEKSRLLSDRFSAERPKGSFSTLEIQRTEQGDSAMYLCASQGTEAFFGQGTRLTVV.

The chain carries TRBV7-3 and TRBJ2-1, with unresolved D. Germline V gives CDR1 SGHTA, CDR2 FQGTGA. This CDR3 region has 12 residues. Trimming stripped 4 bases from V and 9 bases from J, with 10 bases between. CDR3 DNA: TGTGCCAGCAGCTCGAACACGCCTGAGCAGTTCTTC. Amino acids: CASSSNTPEQFF.

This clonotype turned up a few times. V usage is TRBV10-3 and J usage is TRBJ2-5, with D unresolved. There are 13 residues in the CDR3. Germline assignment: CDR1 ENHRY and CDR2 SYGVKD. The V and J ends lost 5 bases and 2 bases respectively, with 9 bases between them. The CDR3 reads CAISPDAQETQYF. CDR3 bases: TGTGCCATCAGTCCAGACGCGCAAGAGACCCAGTACTTC.

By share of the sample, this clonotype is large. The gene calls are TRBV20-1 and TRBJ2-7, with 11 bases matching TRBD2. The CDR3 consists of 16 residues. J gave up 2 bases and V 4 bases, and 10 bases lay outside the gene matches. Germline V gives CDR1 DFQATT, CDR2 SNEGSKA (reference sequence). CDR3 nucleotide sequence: TGCAGTGCTATCTCCGTGACTAGCGGGGCCACCTACGAGCAGTACTTC. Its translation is CSAISVTSGATYEQYF.

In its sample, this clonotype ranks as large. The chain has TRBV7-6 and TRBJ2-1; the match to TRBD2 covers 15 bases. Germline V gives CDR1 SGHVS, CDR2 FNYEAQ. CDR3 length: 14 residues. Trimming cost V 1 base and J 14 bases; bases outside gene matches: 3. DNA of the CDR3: TGTGCCAGCAGCTTAGGGACTAGCGGGGGGGCCGAGTTCTTC. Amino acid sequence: CASSLGTSGGAEFF. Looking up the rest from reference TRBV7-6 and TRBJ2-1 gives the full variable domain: GAGVSQSPRYKVTKRGQDVALRCDPISGHVSLYWYRQALGQGPEFLTYFNYEAQQDKSGLPNDRFSAERPEGSISTLTIQRTEQRDSAMYRCASSLGTSGGAEFFGPGTRLTVL.

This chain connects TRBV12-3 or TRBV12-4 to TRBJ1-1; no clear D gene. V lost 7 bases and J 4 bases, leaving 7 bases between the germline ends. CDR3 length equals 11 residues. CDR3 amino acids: CASTRATEAFF. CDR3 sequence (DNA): TGTGCCAGCACCAGAGCCACTGAAGCTTTCTTT.

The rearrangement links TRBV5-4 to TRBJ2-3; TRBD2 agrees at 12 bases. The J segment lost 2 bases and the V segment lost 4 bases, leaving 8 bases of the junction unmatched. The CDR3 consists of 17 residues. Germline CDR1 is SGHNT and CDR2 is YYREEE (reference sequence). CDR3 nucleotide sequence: TGTGCCAGCAGCCCACGACTAGCGGGGGCGAACACAGATACGCAGTATTTT. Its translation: CASSPRLAGANTDTQYF.

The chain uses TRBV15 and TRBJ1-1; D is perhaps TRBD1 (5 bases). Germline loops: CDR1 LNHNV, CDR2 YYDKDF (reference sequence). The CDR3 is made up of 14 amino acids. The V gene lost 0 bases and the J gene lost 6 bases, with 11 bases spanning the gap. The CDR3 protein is CATSRDRAAAEAFF. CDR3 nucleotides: TGTGCCACCAGCAGAGACAGGGCCGCCGCTGAAGCTTTCTTT.

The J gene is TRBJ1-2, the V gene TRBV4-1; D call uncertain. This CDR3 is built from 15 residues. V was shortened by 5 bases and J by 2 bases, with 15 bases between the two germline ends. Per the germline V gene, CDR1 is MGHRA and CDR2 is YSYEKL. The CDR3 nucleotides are TGCGCCAGCAGCGATCAGACGGCGAGAAACTATGGCTACACCTTC. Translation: CASSDQTARNYGYTF.

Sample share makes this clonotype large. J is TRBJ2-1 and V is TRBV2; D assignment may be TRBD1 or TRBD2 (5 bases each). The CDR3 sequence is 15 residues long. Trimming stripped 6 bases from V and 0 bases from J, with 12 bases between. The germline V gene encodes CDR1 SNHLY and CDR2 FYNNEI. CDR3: CASRGTDSSYNEQFF. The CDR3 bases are TGTGCCAGCAGGGGGACGGATAGCTCCTACAATGAGCAGTTCTTC.

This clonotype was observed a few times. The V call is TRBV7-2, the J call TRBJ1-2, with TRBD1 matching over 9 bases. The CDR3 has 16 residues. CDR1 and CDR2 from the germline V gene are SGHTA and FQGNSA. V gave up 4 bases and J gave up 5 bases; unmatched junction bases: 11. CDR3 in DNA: TGTGCCAGCAGCTATGACAGGGGGATTGTAGCTTATGGCTACACCTTC. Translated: CASSYDRGIVAYGYTF.

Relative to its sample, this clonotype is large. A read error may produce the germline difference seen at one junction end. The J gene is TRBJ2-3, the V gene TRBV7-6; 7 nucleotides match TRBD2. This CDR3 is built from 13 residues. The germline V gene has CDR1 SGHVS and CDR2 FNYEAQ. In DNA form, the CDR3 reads TGTGCCAGCAGCCTAGCGGCCACAGATACGCAGTATTTT. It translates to CASSLAATDTQYF.

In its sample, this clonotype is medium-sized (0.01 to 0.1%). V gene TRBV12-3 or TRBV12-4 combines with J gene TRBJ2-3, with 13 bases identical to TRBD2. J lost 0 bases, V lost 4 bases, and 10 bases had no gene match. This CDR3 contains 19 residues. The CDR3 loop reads CASSSPGTSGVTSTDTQYF. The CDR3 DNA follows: TGTGCCAGCAGTTCCCCCGGGACTAGCGGGGTTACTAGCACAGATACGCAGTATTTT.

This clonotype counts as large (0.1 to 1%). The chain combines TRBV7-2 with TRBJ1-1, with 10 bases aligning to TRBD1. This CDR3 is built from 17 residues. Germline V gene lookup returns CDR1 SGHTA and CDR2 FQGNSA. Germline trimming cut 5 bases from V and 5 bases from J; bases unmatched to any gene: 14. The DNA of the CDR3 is TGTGCCAGCAGCGCGGGGACAGGGGTACCCTATGGGACTGAAGCTTTCTTT. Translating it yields CASSAGTGVPYGTEAFF.

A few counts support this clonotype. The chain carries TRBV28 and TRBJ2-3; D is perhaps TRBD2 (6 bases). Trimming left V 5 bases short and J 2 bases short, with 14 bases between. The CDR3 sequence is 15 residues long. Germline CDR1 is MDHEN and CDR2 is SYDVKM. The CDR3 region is CASSVSGFHTDTQYF. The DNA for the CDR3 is TGTGCCAGCAGTGTAAGCGGGTTCCACACAGATACGCAGTATTTT.

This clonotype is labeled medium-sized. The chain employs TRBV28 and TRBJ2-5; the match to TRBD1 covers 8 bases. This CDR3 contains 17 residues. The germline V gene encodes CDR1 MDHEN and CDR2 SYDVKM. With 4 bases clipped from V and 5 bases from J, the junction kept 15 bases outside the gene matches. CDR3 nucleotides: TGTGCCAGCAGTTCCCCCGACAGGGGACGGTTGGGGGAGACCCAGTACTTC. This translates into CASSSPDRGRLGETQYF.

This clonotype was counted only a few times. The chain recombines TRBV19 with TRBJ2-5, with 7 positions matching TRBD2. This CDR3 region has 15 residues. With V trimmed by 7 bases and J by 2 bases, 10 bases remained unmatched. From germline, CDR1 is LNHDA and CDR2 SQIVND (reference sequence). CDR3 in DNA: TGTGCCAGTAAAAAGTTCGGGGGGATGCAAGAGACCCAGTACTTC. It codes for CASKKFGGMQETQYF. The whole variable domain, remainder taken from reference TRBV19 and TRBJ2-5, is DGGITQSPKYLFRKEGQNVTLSCEQNLNHDAMYWYRQDPGQGLRLIYYSQIVNDFQKGDIAEGYSVSREKKESFPLTVTSAQKNPTAFYLCASKKFGGMQETQYFGPGTRLLVL.

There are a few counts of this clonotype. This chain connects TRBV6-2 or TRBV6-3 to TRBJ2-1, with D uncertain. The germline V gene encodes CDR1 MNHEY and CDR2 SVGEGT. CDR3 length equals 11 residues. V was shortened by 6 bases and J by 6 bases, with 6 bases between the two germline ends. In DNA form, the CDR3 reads TGTGCCAGCAGCCCGGCCAATGAGCAGTTCTTC. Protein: CASSPANEQFF.

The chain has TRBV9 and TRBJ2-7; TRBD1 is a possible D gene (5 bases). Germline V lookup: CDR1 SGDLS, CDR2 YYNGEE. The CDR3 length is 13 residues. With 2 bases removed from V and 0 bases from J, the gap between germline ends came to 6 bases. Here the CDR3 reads CASSVGHSYEQYF. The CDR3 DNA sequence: TGTGCCAGCAGCGTCGGACACTCCTACGAGCAGTACTTC.

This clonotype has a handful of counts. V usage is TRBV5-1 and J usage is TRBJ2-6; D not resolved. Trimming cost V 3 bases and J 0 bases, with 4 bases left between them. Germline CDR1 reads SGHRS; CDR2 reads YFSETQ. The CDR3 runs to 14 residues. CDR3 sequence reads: CASSSGSGANVLTF. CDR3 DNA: TGCGCCAGCAGCTCGGGCTCTGGGGCCAACGTCCTGACTTTC.

The DNA for the CDR3 is TGTGCCAGTACTAAGGACAGGGATACCTACGAGCAGTACTTC. Amino acid sequence: CASTKDRDTYEQYF. The chain employs TRBV19 and TRBJ2-7; 8 positions agree with TRBD1. CDR1 LNHDA and CDR2 SQIVND come from the germline V gene (reference sequence). The CDR3 loop spans 14 amino acids. Trimming cost V 7 bases and J 2 bases; bases outside gene matches: 7.

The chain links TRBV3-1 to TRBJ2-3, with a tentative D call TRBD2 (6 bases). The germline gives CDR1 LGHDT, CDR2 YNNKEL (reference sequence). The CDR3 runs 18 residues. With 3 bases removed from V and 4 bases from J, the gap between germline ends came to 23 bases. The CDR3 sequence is CASSQGEGWRGRPDTQYF. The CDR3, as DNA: TGTGCCAGCAGCCAGGGGGAAGGTTGGCGGGGCCGCCCAGATACGCAGTATTTT.

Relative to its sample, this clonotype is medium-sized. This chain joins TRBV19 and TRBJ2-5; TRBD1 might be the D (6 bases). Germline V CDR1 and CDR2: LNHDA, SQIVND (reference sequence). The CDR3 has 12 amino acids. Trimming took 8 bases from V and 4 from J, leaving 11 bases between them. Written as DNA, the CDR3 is TGTGCCAGTCGACAGGCTGGAGAGACCCAGTACTTC. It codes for CASRQAGETQYF.

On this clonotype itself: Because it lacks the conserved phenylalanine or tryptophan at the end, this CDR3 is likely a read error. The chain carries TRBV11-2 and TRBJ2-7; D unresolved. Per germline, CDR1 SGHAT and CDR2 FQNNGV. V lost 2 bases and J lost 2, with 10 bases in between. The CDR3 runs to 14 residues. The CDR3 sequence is CASSLNGGTYEQYL. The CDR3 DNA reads TGTGCCAGCAGCTTAAACGGTGGGACCTACGAGCAGTACCTC.

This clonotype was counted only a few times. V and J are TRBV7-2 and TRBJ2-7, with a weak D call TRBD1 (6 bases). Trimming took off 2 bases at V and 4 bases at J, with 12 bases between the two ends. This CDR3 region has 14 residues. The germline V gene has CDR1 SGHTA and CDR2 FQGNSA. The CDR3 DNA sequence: TGTGCCAGCAGCTTATCAAATCAGGGGTACGAGCAGTACTTC. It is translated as CASSLSNQGYEQYF. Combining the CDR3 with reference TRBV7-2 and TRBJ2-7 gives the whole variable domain GAGVSQSPSNKVTEKGKDVELRCDPISGHTALYWYRQSLGQGLEFLIYFQGNSAPDKSGLPSDRFSAERTGGSVSTLTIQRTQQEDSAVYLCASSLSNQGYEQYFGPGTRLTVT.